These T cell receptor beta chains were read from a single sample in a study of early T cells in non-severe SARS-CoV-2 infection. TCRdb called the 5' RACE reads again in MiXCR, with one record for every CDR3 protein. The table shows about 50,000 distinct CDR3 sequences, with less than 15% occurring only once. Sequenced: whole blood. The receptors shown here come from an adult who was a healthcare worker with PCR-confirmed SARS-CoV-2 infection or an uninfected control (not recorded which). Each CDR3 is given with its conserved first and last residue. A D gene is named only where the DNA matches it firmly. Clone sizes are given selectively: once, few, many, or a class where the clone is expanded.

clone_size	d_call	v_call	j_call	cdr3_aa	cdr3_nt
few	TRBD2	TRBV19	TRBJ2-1	CASSILSGNTYNEQFF	TGTGCCAGTAGTATCCTTAGCGGGAACACCTACAATGAGCAGTTCTTC
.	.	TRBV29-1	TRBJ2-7	CSVLFYEQYF	TGCAGCGTTCTATTCTACGAGCAGTACTTC
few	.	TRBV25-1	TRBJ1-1	CASRELPLGTEAFF	TGTGCCAGCAGGGAACTACCCCTGGGGACTGAAGCTTTCTTT
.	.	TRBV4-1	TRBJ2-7	CASSQGPREQYF	TGCGCCAGCAGCCAAGGTCCCCGCGAGCAGTACTTC
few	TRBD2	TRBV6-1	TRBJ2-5	CASRPYLAGGQETQYF	TGTGCCAGCAGACCCTACTTAGCGGGCGGGCAAGAGACCCAGTACTTC
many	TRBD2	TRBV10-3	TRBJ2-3	CAISVAGGHGDTQYF	TGTGCCATCAGTGTAGCGGGGGGACACGGAGATACGCAGTATTTT
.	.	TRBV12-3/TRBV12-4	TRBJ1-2	CASSLKGRNYGYTF	TGTGCCAGCAGTTTGAAGGGGAGAAACTATGGCTACACCTTC
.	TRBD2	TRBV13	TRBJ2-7	CASSLEGLAGGSSSYEQYF	TGTGCCAGCAGCTTAGAAGGACTAGCGGGAGGTTCCTCCTCCTACGAGCAGTACTTC
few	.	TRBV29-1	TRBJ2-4	CSVGASTAKNIQYF	TGCAGCGTTGGGGCTAGCACTGCCAAAAACATTCAGTACTTC
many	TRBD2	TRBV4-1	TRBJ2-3	CASSQEPGGTDTQYF	TGCGCCAGCAGCCAAGAGCCGGGGGGGACAGATACGCAGTATTTT
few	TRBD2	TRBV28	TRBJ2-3	CASSLIVGGTDTQYF	TGTGCCAGCAGTTTAATAGTCGGGGGGACAGATACGCAGTATTTT
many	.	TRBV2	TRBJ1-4	CASRGPGAEKLFF	TGTGCCAGCCGGGGACCGGGAGCTGAAAAACTGTTTTTT
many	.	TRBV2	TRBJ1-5	CASSDREGQPQHF	TGTGCCAGCAGTGACAGGGAGGGTCAGCCCCAGCATTTT
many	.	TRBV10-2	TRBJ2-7	CASSESGASGYGEQYF	TGCGCCAGCAGTGAGTCAGGGGCTAGTGGGTACGGGGAGCAGTACTTC
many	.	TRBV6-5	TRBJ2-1	CASSSTSYNEQFF	TGTGCCAGCAGTTCCACCTCCTACAATGAGCAGTTCTTC
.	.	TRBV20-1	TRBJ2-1	CSAPSSWASANNEQFF	TGCAGTGCTCCCTCCTCCTGGGCTAGTGCCAACAATGAGCAGTTCTTC
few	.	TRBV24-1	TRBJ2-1	CATRGVGGSYNEQFF	TGTGCCACCAGGGGGGTGGGCGGCTCCTACAATGAGCAGTTCTTC